These 9 T cell receptor beta chains originate from one sample sequenced in a study of Ad26.COV2.S vaccination and SARS-CoV-2 variants. Treatment indicated: about 20 received Ad26.COV2.S at low or high dose, single or two shots; about 5 received placebo; per-sample allocation not given. After the first vaccine or placebo injection, samples were drawn on day 63. Data came from immunoSEQ multiplex PCR; TCRdb stores just in-frame clones and leaves some out. The table includes about 410,000 clones, about 88% detected once. The material sequenced was peripheral blood, taken in a trial of Ad26.COV2.S vaccine versus placebo. These receptors were taken from a person between 18 and 60 years old who received the Ad26.COV2.S COVID-19 vaccine or a placebo.

This sequence joins TRBV2 and TRBJ2-7; TRBD1 or TRBD2 may be the D gene (5 bases each). The CDR3 totals 13 residues. V lost 11 bases and J 6 bases, leaving 20 bases between the germline ends. Germline loops: CDR1 SNHLY, CDR2 FYNNEI. CDR3 in DNA: TGTGCCGGCGCTCAGGGCCTTGGGGGCGAGCAGTACTTC. Protein product: CAGAQGLGGEQYF.

V is TRBV5-6 and J is TRBJ1-1, with no clear D. This CDR3 region has 13 residues. Trimming removed 2 bases from V and 0 bases from J, with 5 bases in between. Germline assignment: CDR1 SGHDT and CDR2 YYEEEE. The CDR3 protein is CASSFSVNTEAFF. CDR3 DNA: TGTGCCAGCAGCTTTTCAGTGAACACTGAAGCTTTCTTT. The full variable domain, rest sourced from reference TRBV5-6 and TRBJ1-1, is DAGVTQSPTHLIKTRGQQVTLRCSPKSGHDTVSWYQQALGQGPQFIFQYYEEEERQRGNFPDRFSGHQFPNYSSELNVNALLLGDSALYLCASSFSVNTEAFFGQGTRLTVV.

The chain joins TRBV7-8 to TRBJ2-5, with 11 positions matching TRBD2. Losses at the gene ends were 3 bases for V and 2 bases for J; bases not matched to a gene: 11. Germline V lookup: CDR1 SGHVS, CDR2 FQNEAQ. The CDR3 runs to 18 residues. The CDR3 bases are TGTGCCAGCAGCTTCAGTAGCGGGGGGGCTAAGCGACAAGAGACCCAGTACTTC. It yields the protein CASSFSSGGAKRQETQYF.

The chain employs TRBV4-1 and TRBJ2-7, with a possible D match to TRBD2 (7 bases). With 1 base removed from V and 2 bases from J, the gap between germline ends came to 12 bases. The germline CDR1 and CDR2 sequences are MGHRA and YSYEKL. The CDR3 spans 15 residues. The CDR3 DNA follows: TGCGCCAGCAGCCAAGTGGGCGGGGGCCCCTACGAGCAGTACTTC. As protein: CASSQVGGGPYEQYF.

The chain recombines TRBV14 with TRBJ2-1, with D possibly TRBD1 on 6 matching bases. Trimming took off 4 bases at V and 13 bases at J, with 11 bases between the two ends. The CDR3 length is 11 residues. Germline loops: CDR1 SGHDN, CDR2 FVKESK. The CDR3 DNA sequence: TGTGCCAGCAGCCTAGGGACAAACCAGTTCTTC. Its protein is CASSLGTNQFF.

This clone occurred a few times. This chain connects TRBV18 to TRBJ2-7; 7 bases are a match to TRBD1. The CDR3 loop spans 14 amino acids. The trim removed 0 bases at V and 5 bases at J, leaving 4 bases unmatched. CDR1 is KGHSH, CDR2 LQKENI, per germline. Here the CDR3 reads CASSPPGGNHEQYF. CDR3 DNA: TGTGCCAGCTCACCACCAGGGGGCAACCACGAGCAGTACTTC.

The chain uses TRBV7-2 and TRBJ2-3; the D is unclear. The V end lost 2 bases, the J end lost 0 bases, and 6 bases lay between the germline ends. This CDR3 has 14 residues. Germline CDR1 is SGHTA and CDR2 is FQGNSA. The CDR3 DNA reads as TGTGCCAGCAGCTTATCAGAGAGCACAGATACGCAGTATTTT. This encodes CASSLSESTDTQYF.

This chain links TRBV5-4 with TRBJ2-5; TRBD1 agrees at 9 bases. CDR3 length equals 15 residues. V shed 4 bases and J 2 bases; nucleotides not matched to a gene: 6. Germline V CDR1 and CDR2: SGHNT, YYREEE (reference sequence). CDR3 residues: CASSPQGQGQETQYF. CDR3 nucleotides: TGTGCCAGCAGCCCCCAAGGACAGGGGCAAGAGACCCAGTACTTC.

This clone was counted once. The chain uses TRBV7-2 and TRBJ2-7; D is possibly TRBD2 (5 bases). The V end lost 5 bases, the J end lost 5 bases, and 10 bases lay between the germline ends. Germline loops: CDR1 SGHTA, CDR2 FQGNSA. CDR3 size: 12 residues. The CDR3 sequence: CASSLSVHEQYF. The CDR3 DNA reads TGTGCCAGCAGCCTTAGCGTCCACGAGCAGTACTTC. Full variable domain (rest looked up from reference TRBV7-2 and TRBJ2-7): GAGVSQSPSNKVTEKGKDVELRCDPISGHTALYWYRQSLGQGLEFLIYFQGNSAPDKSGLPSDRFSAERTGGSVSTLTIQRTQQEDSAVYLCASSLSVHEQYFGPGTRLTVT.